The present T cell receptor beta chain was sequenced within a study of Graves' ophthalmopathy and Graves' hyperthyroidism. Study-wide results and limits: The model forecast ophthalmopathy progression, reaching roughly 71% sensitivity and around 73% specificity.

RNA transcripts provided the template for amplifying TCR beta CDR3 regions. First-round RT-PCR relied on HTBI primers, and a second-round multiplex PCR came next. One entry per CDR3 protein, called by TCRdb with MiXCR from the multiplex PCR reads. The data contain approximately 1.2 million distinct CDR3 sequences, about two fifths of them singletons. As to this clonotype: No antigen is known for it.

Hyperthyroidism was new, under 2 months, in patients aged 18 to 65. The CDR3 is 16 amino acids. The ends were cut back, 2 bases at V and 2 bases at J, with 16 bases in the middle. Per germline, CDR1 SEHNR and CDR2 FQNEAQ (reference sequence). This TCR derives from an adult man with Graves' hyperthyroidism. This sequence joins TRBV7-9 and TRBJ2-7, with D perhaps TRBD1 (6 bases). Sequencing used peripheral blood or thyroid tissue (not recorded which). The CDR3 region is CASSLQTGMLTYEQYF. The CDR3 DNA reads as TGTGCCAGCAGCTTACAGACAGGCATGCTGACCTACGAGCAGTACTTC.